These 21 T cell receptor beta chains came from one sample sequenced in a study of T cells expressing NK-cell markers. With the 5' RACE reads reprocessed, TCRdb shows one record per CDR3 protein and no DNA. The table for this sample gives about 170,000 distinct CDR3 sequences. The sequenced sample consisted of blood T cells: a sorted CD56 or NKG2C T cell subset, CD4+ or CD8+ T cells, or bulk PBMC T cells (not recorded which). The receptors come from a man aged 18 to 70 in good health.

The V and J genes are TRBV27 and TRBJ2-1; TCRdb returns TRBD1, unconfirmable since there is no DNA. The CDR3 spans 14 residues. Looked up from germline, CDR1 is MNHEY and CDR2 is SMNVEV (reference sequence). CDR3 loop: CASSLMGEYNEQFF.

J is TRBJ2-5 and V is TRBV3-1; TCRdb's D call of TRBD2 is untestable without DNA. The CDR3 totals 14 residues. Per germline, CDR1 LGHDT and CDR2 YNNKEL (reference sequence). Here the CDR3 reads CASRTTSGAETQYF.

The rearrangement uses TRBV20-1 and TRBJ1-2; the TCRdb D gene call, TRBD1, has no DNA to confirm it. This CDR3 comprises 15 residues. CDR1 is DFQATT and CDR2 is SNEGSKA in the germline V gene (reference sequence). The CDR3 here is CSARDPPGQGQVYTF.

The chain links TRBV4-1 to TRBJ2-7. This CDR3 contains 15 residues. Germline assignment: CDR1 MGHRA and CDR2 YSYEKL. The CDR3 here is CASSQDLDGTYEQYF.

V and J are TRBV5-6 and TRBJ2-3; the TCRdb call, TRBD1, lacks DNA for checking. Per germline, CDR1 SGHDT and CDR2 YYEEEE. This CDR3 contains 14 residues. CDR3 sequence reads: CASSFAGDTDTQYF.

This chain links TRBV15 with TRBJ2-7. Looked up from germline, CDR1 is LNHNV and CDR2 is YYDKDF (reference sequence). The CDR3 has 13 amino acids. CDR3: CATSRDRSYEQYF.

The chain links TRBV19 to TRBJ2-3; there is no DNA to check the TCRdb D call of TRBD1. Germline V gene lookup returns CDR1 LNHDA and CDR2 SQIVND (reference sequence). This CDR3 comprises 17 residues. The CDR3 protein is CASSIVAFQGAQDTQYF.

This chain links TRBV20-1 with TRBJ1-1; absent DNA, TCRdb's TRBD1 call cannot be checked. Germline CDR1 DFQATT, CDR2 SNEGSKA (reference sequence). CDR3 length: 14 residues. The CDR3 here is CSARPDRARTEAFF.

This sequence joins TRBV13 and TRBJ2-7; no DNA is available, so the TRBD1 call from TCRdb remains unchecked. Germline V CDR1 and CDR2: PRHDT, FYEKMQ (reference sequence). The CDR3 contains 15 residues. The CDR3 sequence: CASSSRTRSDYEQYF.

This sequence joins TRBV29-1 and TRBJ1-2; TCRdb lists TRBD1, though no DNA is available to test this call. CDR1 and CDR2 (germline): SQVTM, ANQGSEA. This CDR3 spans 13 amino acids. CDR3 amino acids: CSVEGRDMSGYTF.

The gene calls are TRBV7-9 and TRBJ1-3; as DNA is missing, the TRBD1 call by TCRdb cannot be tested. The length of the CDR3 is 15 residues. Germline lookup yields CDR1 SEHNR and CDR2 FQNEAQ (reference sequence). CDR3: CASSPGVVDGNTIYF.

This chain connects TRBV9 to TRBJ2-1; TCRdb's D call, TRBD1, is unchecked because there is no DNA. There are 19 residues in the CDR3. CDR1 and CDR2 from the germline V gene are SGDLS and YYNGEE. CDR3 loop: CASSTQAPWTGDTYNEQFF.

The chain recombines TRBV9 with TRBJ2-7. The CDR3 totals 15 residues. Looked up from germline, CDR1 is SGDLS and CDR2 is YYNGEE. The CDR3 sequence: CASSPVRGAPYEQYF.

The V call is TRBV15, the J call TRBJ1-1; the TCRdb call, TRBD1, lacks DNA for checking. The germline V gene encodes CDR1 LNHNV and CDR2 YYDKDF (reference sequence). The CDR3 sequence is 15 residues long. The CDR3 reads CATSRGAGGNTEAFF.

This sequence joins TRBV5-1 and TRBJ2-7; TCRdb reports TRBD1, a call that lacks DNA to check it against. The V gene's germline CDR1 is SGHRS and CDR2 YFSETQ. The CDR3 is 14 amino acids. This chain's CDR3 is CASSLGSGAYEQYF.

V gene TRBV7-8 combines with J gene TRBJ2-1; there is no DNA to check the TCRdb D call of TRBD2. Germline values: CDR1 SGHVS, CDR2 FQNEAQ. This CDR3 has 13 amino acids. CDR3 amino acids: CASSLRLVDEQFF.

V and J are TRBV27 and TRBJ2-2; TCRdb picks TRBD1, but there is no DNA to check that call. The germline V gene encodes CDR1 MNHEY and CDR2 SMNVEV (reference sequence). The CDR3 is made up of 13 amino acids. The CDR3 loop reads CASSRGVVGELFF.

This CDR3 is CASSGAGGYQETQYF. The chain is built from TRBV9 and TRBJ2-5. Germline V CDR1 and CDR2: SGDLS, YYNGEE. This CDR3 has 15 residues.

This sequence joins TRBV3-1 and TRBJ1-1; TCRdb's D call, TRBD1, is unchecked because there is no DNA. The CDR3 totals 18 residues. The germline CDR1 and CDR2 sequences are LGHDT and YNNKEL (reference sequence). The CDR3 sequence is CASSQESGGFYENTEAFF.

This sequence joins TRBV12-3 or TRBV12-4 and TRBJ2-6. The CDR3 is 17 amino acids. This chain's CDR3 is CASSLAASDSGANVLTF.

This rearrangement joins TRBV9 to TRBJ2-7; without DNA, the TCRdb call of TRBD2 cannot be checked. The CDR3 spans 15 residues. Looked up from germline, CDR1 is SGDLS and CDR2 is YYNGEE. The CDR3 sequence is CASSITSGGAGEQYF.